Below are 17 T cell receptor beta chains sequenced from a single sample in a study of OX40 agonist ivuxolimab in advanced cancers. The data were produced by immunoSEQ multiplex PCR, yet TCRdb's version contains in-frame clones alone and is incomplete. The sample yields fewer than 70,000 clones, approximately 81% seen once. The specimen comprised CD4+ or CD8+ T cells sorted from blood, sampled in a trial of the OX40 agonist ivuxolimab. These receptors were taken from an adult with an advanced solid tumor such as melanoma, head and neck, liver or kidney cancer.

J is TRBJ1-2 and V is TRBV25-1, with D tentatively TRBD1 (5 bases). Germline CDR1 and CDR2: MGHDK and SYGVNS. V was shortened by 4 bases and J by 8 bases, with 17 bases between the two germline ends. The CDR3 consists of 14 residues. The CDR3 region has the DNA TGTGCCAGCAGTGTCGCAGACAGTCCCTTCGGCTACACCTTC. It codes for CASSVADSPFGYTF.

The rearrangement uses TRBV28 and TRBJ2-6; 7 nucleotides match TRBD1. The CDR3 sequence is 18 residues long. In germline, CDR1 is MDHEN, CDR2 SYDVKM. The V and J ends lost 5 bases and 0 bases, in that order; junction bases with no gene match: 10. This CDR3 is CASSRRRDSVSGANVLTF. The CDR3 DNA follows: TGTGCCAGCAGTAGGAGACGGGACAGTGTCTCTGGGGCCAACGTCCTGACTTTC. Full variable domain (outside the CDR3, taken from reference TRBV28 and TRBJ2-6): DVKVTQSSRYLVKRTGEKVFLECVQDMDHENMFWYRQDPGLGLRLIYFSYDVKMKEKGDIPEGYSVSREKKERFSLILESASTNQTSMYLCASSRRRDSVSGANVLTFGAGSRLTVL.

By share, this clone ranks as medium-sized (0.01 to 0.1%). CDR3 in amino acids: CASSQAPGLEATEAFF. CDR3 bases: TGCGCCAGCAGCCAAGCCCCGGGACTTGAGGCCACTGAAGCTTTCTTT. This chain joins TRBV4-1 and TRBJ1-1; D may be TRBD1 (5 bases). The CDR3 extends over 16 amino acids. The V end was cut by 1 base, the J end by 4 bases, with 16 bases between. Germline lookup yields CDR1 MGHRA and CDR2 YSYEKL.

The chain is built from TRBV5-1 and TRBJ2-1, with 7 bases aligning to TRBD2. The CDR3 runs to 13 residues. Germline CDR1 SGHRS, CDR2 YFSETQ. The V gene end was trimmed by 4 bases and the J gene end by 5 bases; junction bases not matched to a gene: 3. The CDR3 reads CASSLGTNNEQFF. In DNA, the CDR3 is TGCGCCAGCAGCCTCGGGACTAACAATGAGCAGTTCTTC.

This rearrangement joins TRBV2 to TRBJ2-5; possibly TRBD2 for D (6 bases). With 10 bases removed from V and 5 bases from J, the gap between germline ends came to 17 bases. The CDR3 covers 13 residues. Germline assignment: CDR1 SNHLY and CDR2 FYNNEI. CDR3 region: CAIARGVGETQYF. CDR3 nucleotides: TGTGCCATTGCTCGCGGGGTAGGGGAGACCCAGTACTTC.

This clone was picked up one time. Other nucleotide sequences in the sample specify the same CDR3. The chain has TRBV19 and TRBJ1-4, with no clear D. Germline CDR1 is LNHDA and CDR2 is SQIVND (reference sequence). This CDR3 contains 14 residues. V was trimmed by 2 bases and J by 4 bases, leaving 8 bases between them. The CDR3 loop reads CASSIRIFNEKLFF. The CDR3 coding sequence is TGTGCCAGTAGTATACGCATCTTTAATGAAAAACTGTTTTTT.

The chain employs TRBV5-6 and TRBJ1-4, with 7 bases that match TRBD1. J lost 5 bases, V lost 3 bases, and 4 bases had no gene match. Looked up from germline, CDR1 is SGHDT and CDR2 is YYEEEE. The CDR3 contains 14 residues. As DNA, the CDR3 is TGTGCCAGCAGCTACGGGACAGTGAATGAAAAACTGTTTTTT. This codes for CASSYGTVNEKLFF.

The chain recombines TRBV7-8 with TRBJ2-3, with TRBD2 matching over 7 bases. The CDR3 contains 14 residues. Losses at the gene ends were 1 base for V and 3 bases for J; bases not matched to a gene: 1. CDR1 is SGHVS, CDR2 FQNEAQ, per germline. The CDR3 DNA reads TGTGCCAGCAGCTTAGGACTAGCAACAGATACGCAGTATTTT. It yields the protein CASSLGLATDTQYF.

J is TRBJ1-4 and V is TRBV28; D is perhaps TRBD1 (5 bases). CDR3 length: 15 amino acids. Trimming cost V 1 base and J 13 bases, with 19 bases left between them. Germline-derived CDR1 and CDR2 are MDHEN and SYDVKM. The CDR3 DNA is TGTGCCAGCAGTTTATATAAGGCGGAAGGGAGGGGACTGTTTTTT. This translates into CASSLYKAEGRGLFF.

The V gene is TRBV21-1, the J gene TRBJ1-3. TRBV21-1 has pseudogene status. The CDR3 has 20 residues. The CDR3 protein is CASTFKGVTSRGRIRDTIYF. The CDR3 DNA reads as TGTGCCAGCACCTTTAAGGGAGTGACATCGAGGGGACGGATAAGGGACACCATATATTTT.

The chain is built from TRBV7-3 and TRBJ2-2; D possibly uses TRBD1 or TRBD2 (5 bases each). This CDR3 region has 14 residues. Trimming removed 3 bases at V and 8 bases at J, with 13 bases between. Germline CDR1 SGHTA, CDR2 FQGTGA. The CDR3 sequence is CASSLGPQGGELFF. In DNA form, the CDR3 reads TGTGCCAGCAGCTTGGGACCCCAGGGAGGGGAGCTGTTTTTT.

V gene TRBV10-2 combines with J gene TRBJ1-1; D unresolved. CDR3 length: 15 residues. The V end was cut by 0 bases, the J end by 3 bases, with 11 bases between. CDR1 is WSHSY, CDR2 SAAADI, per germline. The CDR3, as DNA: TGCGCCAGCAGTGAGTCGAGAGGTTTAGACACTGAAGCTTTCTTT. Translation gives CASSESRGLDTEAFF.

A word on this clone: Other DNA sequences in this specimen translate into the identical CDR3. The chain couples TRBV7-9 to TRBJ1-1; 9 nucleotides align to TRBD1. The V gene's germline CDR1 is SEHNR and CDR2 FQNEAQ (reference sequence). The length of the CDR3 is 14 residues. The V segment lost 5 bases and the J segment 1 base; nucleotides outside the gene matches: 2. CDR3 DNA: TGTGCCAGCAGCCTACAGGGGGCGAACACTGAAGCTTTCTTT. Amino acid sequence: CASSLQGANTEAFF.

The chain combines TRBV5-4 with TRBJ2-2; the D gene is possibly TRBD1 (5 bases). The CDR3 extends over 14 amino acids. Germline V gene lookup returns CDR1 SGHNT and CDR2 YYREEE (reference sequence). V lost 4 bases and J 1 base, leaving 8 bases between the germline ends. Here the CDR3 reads CASSQGGNTGELFF. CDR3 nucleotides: TGTGCCAGCAGCCAGGGCGGGAACACCGGGGAGCTGTTTTTT.

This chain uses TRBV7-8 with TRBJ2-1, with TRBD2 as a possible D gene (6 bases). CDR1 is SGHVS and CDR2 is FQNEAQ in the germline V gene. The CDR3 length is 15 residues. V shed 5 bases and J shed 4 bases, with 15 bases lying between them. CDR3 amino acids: CASSPRRDLYNEQFF. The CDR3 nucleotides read TGTGCCAGCAGCCCACGCAGGGACTTGTACAATGAGCAGTTCTTC.

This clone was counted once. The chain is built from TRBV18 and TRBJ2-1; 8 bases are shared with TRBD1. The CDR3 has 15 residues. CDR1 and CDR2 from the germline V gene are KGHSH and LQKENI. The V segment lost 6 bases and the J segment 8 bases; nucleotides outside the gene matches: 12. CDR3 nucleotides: TGTGCCAGCTCGCAAGCGGGCAGGGGGCAAGATGAGCAGTTCTTC. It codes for CASSQAGRGQDEQFF.

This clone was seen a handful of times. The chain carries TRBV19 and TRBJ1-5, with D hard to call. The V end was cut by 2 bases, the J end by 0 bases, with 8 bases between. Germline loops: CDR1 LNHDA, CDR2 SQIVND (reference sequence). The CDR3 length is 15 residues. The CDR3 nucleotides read TGTGCCAGTAGTATACAGGTGACTAGCAATCAGCCCCAGCATTTT. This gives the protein CASSIQVTSNQPQHF.